A single sample gave rise to the 26 T cell receptor beta chains below, sequenced in a study of CD4 T cells in relation to SARS-CoV-2 and coronaviruses. TCRdb's copy holds only in-frame clones and misses some; the assay was immunoSEQ multiplex PCR. The repertoire holds about 26,000 clones, with around 67% as singletons. Unexposed donor CD4+ T cells date from about 2011-2018, before the COVID-19 pandemic. Isolation of CD4+ T cells took place after about 10 days in culture. Their specific antigens are unknown. The sample taken for sequencing was CD4+ T cells from PBMCs, cultured in vitro. All receptors come from a human donor in good health.

The V call is TRBV28, the J call TRBJ1-5; weak D call: TRBD1 (6 bases). V was cut by 7 bases and J by 4 bases, with 14 bases left in between. The CDR3 spans 14 residues. Germline CDR1 MDHEN, CDR2 SYDVKM. The CDR3 here is CASTGGQHNQPQHF. CDR3 sequence (DNA): TGTGCCAGCACCGGGGGGCAGCATAATCAGCCCCAGCATTTT. Drawing the rest from reference TRBV28 and TRBJ1-5, the complete variable domain is DVKVTQSSRYLVKRTGEKVFLECVQDMDHENMFWYRQDPGLGLRLIYFSYDVKMKEKGDIPEGYSVSREKKERFSLILESASTNQTSMYLCASTGGQHNQPQHFGDGTRLSIL.

The CDR3 reads CASSFGQGTGNTIYF. CDR3 nucleotides: TGCGCCAGCAGTTTCGGACAGGGTACAGGAAACACCATATATTTT. This chain connects TRBV5-1 to TRBJ1-3; 8 nucleotides match TRBD1. After removal of 5 bases from V and 4 bases from J, the junction contained 8 bases not matched to a gene. There are 15 residues in the CDR3. Germline CDR1 and CDR2: SGHRS and YFSETQ.

The genes are TRBV19 and TRBJ1-4, with a weak D call TRBD1 (6 bases). The V and J ends lost 0 bases and 7 bases respectively, with 9 bases between them. The CDR3 loop spans 14 amino acids. The V gene's germline CDR1 is LNHDA and CDR2 SQIVND (reference sequence). The CDR3 protein is CASSIEGRGEKLFF. CDR3 DNA: TGTGCCAGTAGTATAGAAGGCAGGGGTGAAAAACTGTTTTTT.

The rearrangement joins TRBV4-1 to TRBJ2-5; 8 bases fit TRBD2. J gave up 5 bases and V 0 bases, and 14 bases lay outside the gene matches. The germline CDR1 and CDR2 sequences are MGHRA and YSYEKL. The length of the CDR3 is 18 residues. CDR3 loop: CASSQDPAGAARVETQYF. In DNA form, the CDR3 reads TGCGCCAGCAGCCAAGATCCAGCGGGGGCGGCCCGGGTGGAGACCCAGTACTTC.

The gene calls are TRBV28 and TRBJ2-7; TRBD1 is a possible D gene (5 bases). This CDR3 is built from 13 residues. Germline V gives CDR1 MDHEN, CDR2 SYDVKM. The germline V and J ends were trimmed by 4 bases and 0 bases, with 7 bases remaining between them. CDR3 sequence reads: CASSSGYSYEQYF. CDR3 DNA: TGTGCCAGCAGTTCAGGGTACTCCTACGAGCAGTACTTC. Combining the CDR3 with reference TRBV28 and TRBJ2-7 gives the whole variable domain DVKVTQSSRYLVKRTGEKVFLECVQDMDHENMFWYRQDPGLGLRLIYFSYDVKMKEKGDIPEGYSVSREKKERFSLILESASTNQTSMYLCASSSGYSYEQYFGPGTRLTVT.

V is TRBV19 and J is TRBJ1-3; D call uncertain. From germline, CDR1 is LNHDA and CDR2 SQIVND (reference sequence). The CDR3 sequence is 13 residues long. V dropped 3 bases and J dropped 3 bases, with 6 bases sitting between them. The CDR3 loop reads CASSIGVGNTIYF. DNA of the CDR3: TGTGCCAGTAGTATTGGAGTTGGAAACACCATATATTTT.

This chain connects TRBV13 to TRBJ2-2; a weak D match, TRBD1 (6 bases). Trimming pared 5 bases from V and 0 bases from J, leaving 13 bases between. Germline lookup yields CDR1 PRHDT and CDR2 FYEKMQ (reference sequence). The CDR3 sequence is 16 residues long. CDR3 bases: TGTGCCAGCAGCCCGACGGACAGAGCGAACACCGGGGAGCTGTTTTTT. Encoded protein: CASSPTDRANTGELFF.

A few counts support this clone. CDR3 sequence (DNA): TGTGCCAGCAGCTTGGAAGGGGAATATCAGCCCCAGCATTTT. Encoded protein: CASSLEGEYQPQHF. This chain connects TRBV7-8 to TRBJ1-5, with D possibly matching TRBD1 (5 bases). V was clipped by 3 bases and J by 5 bases, with 11 bases between them. The CDR3 loop spans 14 amino acids. Germline CDR1 SGHVS, CDR2 FQNEAQ.

This clone was counted only a few times. CDR3 protein: CATGYPHPHQPQHF. CDR3 in DNA: TGTGCCACCGGTTACCCTCACCCCCATCAGCCCCAGCATTTT. The rearrangement uses TRBV6-4 and TRBJ1-5; no clear D gene. The CDR3 is 14 residues long. Germline CDR1 is MRHNA and CDR2 is SNTAGT. The V and J ends lost 10 bases and 5 bases respectively, with 18 bases between them.

This chain joins TRBV5-1 and TRBJ2-5, with a possible D match to TRBD1 (6 bases). Germline CDR1 SGHRS, CDR2 YFSETQ. CDR3 size: 15 residues. Trimming cost V 1 base and J 1 base, with 11 bases left between them. The CDR3 reads CASSLIETGQETQYF. The CDR3 bases are TGCGCCAGCAGCTTGATTGAGACAGGCCAAGAGACCCAGTACTTC.

This clone was found a few times. The V and J genes are TRBV2 and TRBJ1-2, with D tentatively TRBD1 (5 bases). CDR1 is SNHLY and CDR2 is FYNNEI in the germline V gene. This CDR3 has 12 amino acids. V was trimmed by 3 bases and J by 12 bases, leaving 14 bases between them. In DNA, the CDR3 is TGTGCCAGCAGTGACGAGGGGCCCGCGAACACCTTC. Its translation is CASSDEGPANTF.

This chain joins TRBV6-6 and TRBJ1-2, with unresolved D. Trimming stripped 6 bases from V and 12 bases from J, with 23 bases between. The V gene's germline CDR1 is MNHNY and CDR2 SVGAGI (reference sequence). The CDR3 consists of 14 residues. CDR3 DNA sequence: TGTGCCAGCAGCCTCGACTCGAACCGGTTAAGCAACACCTTC. Protein product: CASSLDSNRLSNTF.

The chain employs TRBV18 and TRBJ1-3; no clear D. Germline-derived CDR1 and CDR2 are KGHSH and LQKENI. The CDR3 extends over 14 amino acids. The ends were cut back, 3 bases at V and 4 bases at J, with 10 bases in the middle. This chain's CDR3 is CASSPPGPGNTIYF. The CDR3 DNA sequence: TGTGCCAGCTCACCCCCGGGTCCCGGAAACACCATATATTTT. The full variable domain, its missing parts supplied by reference TRBV18 and TRBJ1-3, is NAGVMQNPRHLVRRRGQEARLRCSPMKGHSHVYWYRQLPEEGLKFMVYLQKENIIDESGMPKERFSAEFPKEGPSILRIQQVVRGDSAAYFCASSPPGPGNTIYFGEGSWLTVV.

The gene calls are TRBV7-2 and TRBJ2-5, with D possibly called TRBD1 or TRBD2 (5 bases each). Looked up from germline, CDR1 is SGHTA and CDR2 is FQGNSA. The CDR3 covers 13 residues. Trimming cost V 4 bases and J 7 bases, with 13 bases left between them. This CDR3 is CASSSGLGGTQYF. DNA for the CDR3: TGTGCCAGCAGCTCGGGGCTCGGCGGGACCCAGTACTTC.

This chain uses TRBV7-2 with TRBJ1-5; D perhaps matches TRBD1 (5 bases). Trimming stripped 5 bases from V and 9 bases from J, with 14 bases between. CDR1 is SGHTA and CDR2 is FQGNSA in the germline V gene. The CDR3 has 13 amino acids. CDR3: CASSGTFEGPQHF. Written as DNA, the CDR3 is TGTGCCAGCAGCGGGACCTTCGAGGGGCCCCAGCATTTT.

Written as DNA, the CDR3 is TGTGCCAGCAGCCAAGTAATGGGGAGTGGCACTGAAGCTTTCTTT. Protein: CASSQVMGSGTEAFF. This chain links TRBV14 with TRBJ1-1; no definite D call. The V and J ends lost 1 base and 4 bases respectively, with 13 bases between them. Per the germline V gene, CDR1 is SGHDN and CDR2 is FVKESK. The CDR3 has 15 amino acids.

The chain is built from TRBV5-6 and TRBJ2-3; a possible D gene is TRBD2 (6 bases). Germline V gene data show CDR1 as SGHDT and CDR2 as YYEEEE. This CDR3 has 17 amino acids. The V end lost 4 bases, the J end lost 3 bases, and 21 bases lay between the germline ends. DNA of the CDR3: TGTGCCAGCAGCCCTAAGGGGCAGGGAGGACGGACAGATACGCAGTATTTT. Translating gives CASSPKGQGGRTDTQYF. Full variable domain (missing parts from reference TRBV5-6 and TRBJ2-3): DAGVTQSPTHLIKTRGQQVTLRCSPKSGHDTVSWYQQALGQGPQFIFQYYEEEERQRGNFPDRFSGHQFPNYSSELNVNALLLGDSALYLCASSPKGQGGRTDTQYFGPGTRLTVL.

This chain uses TRBV4-1 with TRBJ2-5, with TRBD2 matching 12 bases. The CDR3 is 17 residues long. J was trimmed by 4 bases and V by 4 bases; bases with no gene match: 10. Germline assignment: CDR1 MGHRA and CDR2 YSYEKL. The CDR3 protein is CASSRQTSGRSGETQYF. DNA of the CDR3: TGCGCCAGCAGCCGACAGACTAGCGGGAGAAGCGGAGAGACCCAGTACTTC.

This clone was recorded only once. V is TRBV4-1 and J is TRBJ2-5; no firm D call. This CDR3 is 14 amino acids long. Germline CDR1 is MGHRA and CDR2 is YSYEKL. V lost 4 bases and J lost 4, with 13 bases in between. CDR3 in amino acids: CASSPFDVGETQYF. The DNA of the CDR3 is TGCGCCAGCAGCCCTTTTGACGTGGGAGAGACCCAGTACTTC.

V gene TRBV7-2 combines with J gene TRBJ2-1; TRBD2 aligns across 12 bases. V shed 5 bases, J shed 5 bases, and the junction held 4 bases outside the gene matches. There are 15 residues in the CDR3. CDR1 is SGHTA and CDR2 is FQGNSA in the germline V gene. Written as DNA, the CDR3 is TGTGCCAGCAGCGTTACTAGCGGGGGGCACAATGAGCAGTTCTTC. Encoded protein: CASSVTSGGHNEQFF.

This clone has only a few counts. This chain links TRBV10-3 with TRBJ2-5; D possibly uses TRBD1 or TRBD2 (6 bases each). The germline V gene has CDR1 ENHRY and CDR2 SYGVKD. This CDR3 contains 14 residues. With 2 bases removed from V and 5 bases from J, the gap between germline ends came to 12 bases. The CDR3, as DNA: TGTGCCATCAGTGAGGTGGGGGGCTACGAGACCCAGTACTTC. Protein product: CAISEVGGYETQYF.

The chain has TRBV3-1 (or the pseudogene TRBV3-2) and TRBJ1-3, with no clear D. The V and J ends lost 2 bases and 0 bases respectively, with 14 bases between them. Germline CDR1 LGHDT, CDR2 YNNKEL (reference sequence). The CDR3 loop spans 17 amino acids. The CDR3 sequence is CASSQTRDFPSGNTIYF. In DNA, the CDR3 is TGTGCCAGCAGCCAAACCCGGGATTTTCCCTCTGGAAACACCATATATTTT.

The chain has TRBV7-2 and TRBJ2-7; 10 nucleotides match TRBD2. The V gene end was trimmed by 1 base and the J gene end by 4 bases; junction bases not matched to a gene: 7. Germline assignment: CDR1 SGHTA and CDR2 FQGNSA. The CDR3 runs to 16 residues. The CDR3 protein is CASSLGRTSGAYEQYF. In nucleotides, the CDR3 is TGTGCCAGCAGCTTAGGGCGGACTAGCGGAGCTTACGAGCAGTACTTC.

This rearrangement joins TRBV5-4 to TRBJ2-5; D is undetermined. The CDR3 extends over 16 amino acids. Deletions cut 4 bases from V and 1 base from J, with 17 bases between. Per germline, CDR1 SGHNT and CDR2 YYREEE (reference sequence). CDR3 in amino acids: CASSLGSAPAQETQYF. CDR3 sequence (DNA): TGTGCCAGCAGCCTGGGGTCGGCCCCTGCCCAAGAGACCCAGTACTTC.

This chain's CDR3 is CASTHGTGEYEQYF. The CDR3 nucleotides read TGTGCCAGTACCCACGGGACAGGGGAATACGAGCAGTACTTC. The chain carries TRBV6-5 and TRBJ2-7, with 10 bases that match TRBD1. Germline V gene lookup returns CDR1 MNHEY and CDR2 SVGAGI. The junction had 9 bases not matched to a gene; V was cut back by 9 bases and J by 4 bases. The CDR3 sequence is 14 residues long.

The chain employs TRBV6-2 or TRBV6-3 and TRBJ2-2; D possibly matches TRBD1 or TRBD2 (5 bases each). The V end was cut by 2 bases, the J end by 6 bases, with 16 bases between. The CDR3 is made up of 16 amino acids. Looked up from germline, CDR1 is MNHEY and CDR2 is SVGEGT. CDR3 protein: CASSYGAGLLAGELFF. The DNA of the CDR3 is TGTGCCAGCAGTTACGGGGCGGGCCTCCTTGCCGGGGAGCTGTTTTTT.